Below, one T cell receptor beta chain is given with its context. The source of the sample is a study of blood T cell repertoires in COVID-19. The overall study: Specimens from acute and convalescent COVID-19 originated in the United States, Italy and Spain.

The data were produced by immunoSEQ multiplex PCR, yet TCRdb's version contains in-frame clones alone and is incomplete. In the table there are 17,000 or so clones, around 82% of which are singletons. V gave up 4 bases and J gave up 3 bases; unmatched junction bases: 5. This CDR3 is 15 amino acids long. Germline lookup yields CDR1 SGHRS and CDR2 YFSETQ. The specimen sequenced was peripheral blood. The V and J genes are TRBV5-1 and TRBJ1-4; 8 bases agree with TRBD1. The TCR sequence derives from a man aged 60 to 69 with active or convalescent COVID-19. CDR3 coding DNA: TGCGCCAGCAGCCCGGAGGGACAGGCTAATGAAAAACTGTTTTTT. This encodes CASSPEGQANEKLFF.